This T cell receptor (beta chain) was captured in a study of OX40 agonist ivuxolimab in advanced cancers. In the study overall: An anti-OX40 (CD134) antibody with agonistic activity, ivuxolimab, was administered to patients. General observations from the study: Compared with others, partial responders at 0.1-3.0 mg/kg displayed clonal expansion among the lowest.

On this clone: Its target is not known.

Data came from immunoSEQ multiplex PCR; TCRdb stores just in-frame clones and leaves some out. Of some 70,000 clones listed, over 75% were seen once; the top ten hold roughly 0.98%. This TCR was recovered from an adult with an advanced solid tumor such as melanoma, head and neck, liver or kidney cancer. Source: CD4+ or CD8+ T cells sorted from blood, taken in a trial of the OX40 agonist ivuxolimab.

The CDR3 loop is CASSLLGLAGDSYEQYF. The CDR3 DNA reads TGTGCCAGCAGCCTGCTCGGACTAGCGGGGGACTCCTACGAGCAGTACTTC. The chain carries TRBV13 and TRBJ2-7, with TRBD2 matching 13 bases. This CDR3 has 17 residues. Germline assignment: CDR1 PRHDT and CDR2 FYEKMQ (reference sequence). Trimming cost V 5 bases and J 0 bases; bases outside gene matches: 7. The full variable domain, rest sourced from reference TRBV13 and TRBJ2-7, is AAGVIQSPRHLIKEKRETATLKCYPIPRHDTVYWYQQGPGQDPQFLISFYEKMQSDKGSIPDRFSAQQFSDYHSELNMSSLELGDSALYFCASSLLGLAGDSYEQYFGPGTRLTVT.